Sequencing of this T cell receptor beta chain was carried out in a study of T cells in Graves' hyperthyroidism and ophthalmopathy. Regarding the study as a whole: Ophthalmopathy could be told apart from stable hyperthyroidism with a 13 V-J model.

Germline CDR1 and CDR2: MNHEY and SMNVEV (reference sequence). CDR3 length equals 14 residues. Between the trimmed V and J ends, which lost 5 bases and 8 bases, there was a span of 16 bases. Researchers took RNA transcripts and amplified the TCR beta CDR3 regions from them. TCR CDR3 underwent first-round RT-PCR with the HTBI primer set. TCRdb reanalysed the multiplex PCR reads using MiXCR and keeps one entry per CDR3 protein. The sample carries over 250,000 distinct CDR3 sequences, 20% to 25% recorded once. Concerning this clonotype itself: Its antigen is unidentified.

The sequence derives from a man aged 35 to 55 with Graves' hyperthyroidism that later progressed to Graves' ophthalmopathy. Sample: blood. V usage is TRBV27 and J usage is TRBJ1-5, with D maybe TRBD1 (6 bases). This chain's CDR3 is CASSRNRAREPQHF. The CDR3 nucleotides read TGTGCCAGCAGTCGCAACAGGGCCCGGGAGCCCCAGCATTTT.